This TCR beta chain was identified in a study of cytomegalovirus exposure and HLA in healthy donors. A word on this clone: Its antigen is undetermined.

General observations from the study: In a later analysis, 17,000 or so TCR beta sequences were associated with HLA alleles at 0.05 false discovery rate. The majority of TCR sequences were rare, yet some public TCRs appeared in many donors. Some highly shared sequence variants likely arose as a pipeline artifact.

PCR used 60 Vbeta primers and 13 Jbeta primers. Profiling relied on immunoSEQ multiplex PCR, and the TCRdb table lists in-frame clones only, not all of them. Among some 120,000 clones, 80% were seen once, and the ten largest hold 2% to 3%. Germline V CDR1 and CDR2: SGHRS, YFSETQ. The V gene lost 1 base and the J gene lost 3 bases, with 17 bases spanning the gap. There are 16 residues in the CDR3. This clonotype was sampled from a man under 40 in good health and CMV-seronegative. Specimen: PBMCs. This sequence joins TRBV5-1 and TRBJ2-7, with a weak D call TRBD1 (6 bases). The CDR3 loop reads CASSLSGQPNRYEQYF. CDR3 nucleotides: TGCGCCAGCAGCTTGAGCGGACAGCCGAACCGCTACGAGCAGTACTTC.